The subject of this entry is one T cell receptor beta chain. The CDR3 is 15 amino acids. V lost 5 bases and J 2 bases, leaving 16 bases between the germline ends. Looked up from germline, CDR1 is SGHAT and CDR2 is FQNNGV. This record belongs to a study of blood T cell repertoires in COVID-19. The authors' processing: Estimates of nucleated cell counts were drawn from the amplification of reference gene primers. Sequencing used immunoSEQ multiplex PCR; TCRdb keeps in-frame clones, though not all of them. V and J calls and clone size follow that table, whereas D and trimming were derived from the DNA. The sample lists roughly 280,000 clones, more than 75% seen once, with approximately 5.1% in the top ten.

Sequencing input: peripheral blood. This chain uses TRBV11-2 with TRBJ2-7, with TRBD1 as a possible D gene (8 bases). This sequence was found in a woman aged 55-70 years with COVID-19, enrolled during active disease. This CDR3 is CASSPNRGGPYEQYF. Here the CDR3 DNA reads TGTGCCAGCAGCCCAAACAGGGGGGGCCCCTACGAGCAGTACTTC.